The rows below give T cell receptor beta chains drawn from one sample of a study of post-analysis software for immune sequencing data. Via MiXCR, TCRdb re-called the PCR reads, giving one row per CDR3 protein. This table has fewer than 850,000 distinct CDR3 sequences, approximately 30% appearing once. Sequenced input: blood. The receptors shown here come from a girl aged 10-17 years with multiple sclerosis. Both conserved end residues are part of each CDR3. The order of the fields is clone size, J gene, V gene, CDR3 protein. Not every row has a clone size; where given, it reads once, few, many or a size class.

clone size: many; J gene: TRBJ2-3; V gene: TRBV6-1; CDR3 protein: CASRPPGRRTGTDTQYF
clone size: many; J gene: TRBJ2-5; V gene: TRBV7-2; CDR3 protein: CASSLGLQAETQYF
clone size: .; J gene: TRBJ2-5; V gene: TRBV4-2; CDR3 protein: CASSRSPGLPIKETQYF
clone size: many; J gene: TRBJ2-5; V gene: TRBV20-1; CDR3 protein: CSARRLAGGETQYF
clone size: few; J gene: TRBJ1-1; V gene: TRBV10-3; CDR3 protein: CAISGLGQGRLTEAFF
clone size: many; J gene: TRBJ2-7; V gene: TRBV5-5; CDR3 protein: CASSLRPGATYEQYF
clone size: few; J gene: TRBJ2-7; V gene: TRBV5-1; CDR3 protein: CASSLERGESDEQYF
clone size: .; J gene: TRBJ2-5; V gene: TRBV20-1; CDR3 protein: CSAPGRLYF
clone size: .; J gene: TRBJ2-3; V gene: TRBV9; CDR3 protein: CASSAPRFRPNTDTQYF
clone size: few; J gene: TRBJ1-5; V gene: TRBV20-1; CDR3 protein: CSAWAGGQGNQPQHF
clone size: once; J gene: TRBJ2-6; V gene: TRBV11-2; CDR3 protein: CASSFLGQGVYSGANVLTF
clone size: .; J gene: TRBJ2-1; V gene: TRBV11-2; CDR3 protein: CAGSPWDRGVDEQFF
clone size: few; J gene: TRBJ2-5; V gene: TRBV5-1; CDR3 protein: CASSLTRVAPETQYF
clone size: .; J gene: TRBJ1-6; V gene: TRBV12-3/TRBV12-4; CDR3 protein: CASSGWEGSPLHF
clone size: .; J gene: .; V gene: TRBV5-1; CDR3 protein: CASSGGASSGFYNEQYF
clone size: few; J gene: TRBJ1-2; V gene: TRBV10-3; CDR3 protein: CAIRLPQGAANYGYTF
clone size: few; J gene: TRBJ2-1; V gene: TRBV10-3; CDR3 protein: CASVPDLLNEQFF
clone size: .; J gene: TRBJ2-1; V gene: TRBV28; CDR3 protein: CASSLISSGAYNEQFF
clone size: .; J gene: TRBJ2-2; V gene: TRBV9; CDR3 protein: CASSAPVAGGTGELFF
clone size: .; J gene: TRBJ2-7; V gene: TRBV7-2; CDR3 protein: CASSLDYRAYEQYF
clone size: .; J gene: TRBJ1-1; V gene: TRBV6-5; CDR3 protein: CASSYRRLNTEAFF
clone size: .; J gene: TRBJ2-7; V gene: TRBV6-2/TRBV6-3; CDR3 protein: CASSPLASVGYEQYF
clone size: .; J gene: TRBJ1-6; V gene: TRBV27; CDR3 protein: CASSLSGRGRTPLHF
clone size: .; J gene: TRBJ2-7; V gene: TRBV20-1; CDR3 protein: CSAPLFPGLVYEQYF
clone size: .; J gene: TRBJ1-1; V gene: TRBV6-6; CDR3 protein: CASRDRASRRNTEAFF
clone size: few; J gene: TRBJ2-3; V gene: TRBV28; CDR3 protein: CASSTTRESLGTDTQYF
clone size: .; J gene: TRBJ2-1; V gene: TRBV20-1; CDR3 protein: CSASEKRDEQFF
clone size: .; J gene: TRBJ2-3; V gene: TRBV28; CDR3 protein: CASSHGTRSDTQYF
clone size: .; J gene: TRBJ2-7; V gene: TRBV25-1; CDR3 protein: CASSESPSSGRRGQYF
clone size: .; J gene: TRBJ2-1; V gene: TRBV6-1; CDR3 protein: CASSVDRGYSYNEQFF
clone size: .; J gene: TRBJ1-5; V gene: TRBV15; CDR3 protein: CATSRDLSNQPQHF
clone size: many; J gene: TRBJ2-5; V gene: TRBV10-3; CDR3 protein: CAISTSNQETQYF
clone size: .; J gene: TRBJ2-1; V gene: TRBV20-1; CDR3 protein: CSARSTKGDEQFF
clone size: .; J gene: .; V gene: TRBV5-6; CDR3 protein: CACSPGTGAYEQYF
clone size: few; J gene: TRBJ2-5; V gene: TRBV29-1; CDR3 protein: CSVEKQQAGTQYF
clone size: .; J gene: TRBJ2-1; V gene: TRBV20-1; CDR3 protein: CSATRSTGTGWQFF
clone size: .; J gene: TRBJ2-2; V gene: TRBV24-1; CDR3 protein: CATSDVHRGIGELFF
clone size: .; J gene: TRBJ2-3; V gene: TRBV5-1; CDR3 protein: CASSLGGRGSTDTQYF
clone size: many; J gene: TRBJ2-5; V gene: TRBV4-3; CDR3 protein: CASSRAGGPQETQYF
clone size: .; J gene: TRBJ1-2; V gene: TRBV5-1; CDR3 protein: CTSSLPHDRGLGDGYTF
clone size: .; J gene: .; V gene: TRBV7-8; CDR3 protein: CASSSTWAPHEQYF
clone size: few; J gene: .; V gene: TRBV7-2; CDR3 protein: CASSLTSGNEQYF
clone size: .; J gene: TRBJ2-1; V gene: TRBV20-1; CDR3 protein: CSARLLRTGGIYNEQFF
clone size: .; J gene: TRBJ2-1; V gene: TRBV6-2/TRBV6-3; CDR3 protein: CASSQTSGFIRDEQFF
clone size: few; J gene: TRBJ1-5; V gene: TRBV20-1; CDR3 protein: CSARGGLTQYSNQPQHF
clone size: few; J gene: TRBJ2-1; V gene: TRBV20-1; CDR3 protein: CSATRTSGGVIRDEQFF
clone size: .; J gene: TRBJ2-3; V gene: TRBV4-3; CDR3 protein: CASRKLAGGTDTQYF
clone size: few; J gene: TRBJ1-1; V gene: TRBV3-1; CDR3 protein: CASSQDIRHLNTEAFF
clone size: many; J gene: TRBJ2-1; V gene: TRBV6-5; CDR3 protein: CASSWATTNNEQFF
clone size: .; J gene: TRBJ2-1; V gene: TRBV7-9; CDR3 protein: CASRLADYNEQFF
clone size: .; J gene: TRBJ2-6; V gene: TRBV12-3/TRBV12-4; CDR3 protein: CASSLISPSGANVLTF